The rows below give T cell receptor beta chains drawn from one sample of a study of Ad26.COV2.S vaccination and SARS-CoV-2 variants. Generated by immunoSEQ multiplex PCR, the TCRdb table keeps only in-frame clones and is missing some. In the table there are roughly 380,000 clones, around nine tenths of which are singletons. Here the sequenced sample was peripheral blood, taken in a trial of Ad26.COV2.S vaccine versus placebo. The receptor set was obtained from a person aged 18-60 years who received the Ad26.COV2.S COVID-19 vaccine or a placebo. Each CDR3 is given without its conserved first and last residue.

v_call: TRBV30
cdr3_aa: AWSVGGGVPYEQY

v_call: TRBV6-4
cdr3_aa: ASRAGTNSPLH

v_call: TRBV4-1
cdr3_aa: ASSQDQGNSYNEQF

v_call: TRBV5-1
cdr3_aa: ASKRNGGAETQY

v_call: TRBV29-1
cdr3_aa: SVGGQGDVYGYT

v_call: TRBV7-2
cdr3_aa: ASSSQGVNQPQH

v_call: TRBV5-4
cdr3_aa: ASTLGSWGEETQY

v_call: TRBV4-3
cdr3_aa: ASSQGDRDREKLF

v_call: TRBV5-1
cdr3_aa: ASSLAGTASGANVLT

v_call: TRBV7-2
cdr3_aa: ASSFPFGASGTYEQY

v_call: TRBV5-6
cdr3_aa: ASSLVLVETQY

v_call: TRBV6-6
cdr3_aa: ASSYLYGDTDTQY

v_call: TRBV7-2
cdr3_aa: ASRKPGQGSYEQY

v_call: TRBV5-6
cdr3_aa: ASSLVRGNTEAF

v_call: TRBV11-2
cdr3_aa: ASSGDRGHYNEQF

v_call: TRBV30
cdr3_aa: AWSVRRNTEAF

v_call: TRBV4-1
cdr3_aa: ASSQDHRTGGTEAF

v_call: TRBV29-1
cdr3_aa: SAAGRPSDTQY

v_call: TRBV10-3
cdr3_aa: AISESVYEQY

v_call: TRBV6-6
cdr3_aa: ASIPRRDSGNTIY

v_call: TRBV7-3
cdr3_aa: ASSLIGENSPLH